Reported below is one T cell receptor beta chain. Antigen: not known. Trimming left V 3 bases short and J 3 bases short, with 11 bases between. The CDR3 has 14 residues. The germline gives CDR1 LNHDA, CDR2 SQIVND (reference sequence). This table comes from immunoSEQ multiplex PCR, and its TCRdb copy is limited to in-frame clones, with some not included. The sample has over 110,000 clones; less than 90% are singletons. These data belong to a study of cytomegalovirus exposure and HLA in healthy donors. General study points: Through in vitro validation, three CMV-associated chains were shown to be specific for CMV antigens.

This sequence originates from a man aged 18 to 29 in good health and CMV-seronegative. The source material was PBMCs. V and J are TRBV19 and TRBJ1-1; D is uncertain. CDR3: CASSIRVLDTEAFF. The CDR3 DNA is TGTGCCAGTAGTATTCGGGTCCTGGACACTGAAGCTTTCTTT.